This record concerns one TCR beta chain sequence. Antigen unknown. The data were taken from a study of cytomegalovirus exposure and HLA in healthy donors. Germline V gene sequence: CDR1 SGHTA, CDR2 FQGTGA. V gave up 4 bases and J gave up 8 bases; unmatched junction bases: 16. The CDR3 has 18 amino acids. Produced via immunoSEQ multiplex PCR; TCRdb's table is partial and in-frame only. Among about 150,000 clones, about 86% were seen once, and the ten largest hold over 2%. Study-wide points: Most sequenced TCRs were rare (though some public TCRs occurred in many donors).

The V gene is TRBV7-3, the J gene TRBJ2-1; 11 bases match TRBD2. The sequencing sample was made of PBMCs. The TCR comes from a human donor in good health. The CDR3, as DNA: TGTGCCAGCAGCTCTACCTATAGCGGGGGGGCCCTTCGGGATGAGCAGTTCTTC. Translated, it gives CASSSTYSGGALRDEQFF.